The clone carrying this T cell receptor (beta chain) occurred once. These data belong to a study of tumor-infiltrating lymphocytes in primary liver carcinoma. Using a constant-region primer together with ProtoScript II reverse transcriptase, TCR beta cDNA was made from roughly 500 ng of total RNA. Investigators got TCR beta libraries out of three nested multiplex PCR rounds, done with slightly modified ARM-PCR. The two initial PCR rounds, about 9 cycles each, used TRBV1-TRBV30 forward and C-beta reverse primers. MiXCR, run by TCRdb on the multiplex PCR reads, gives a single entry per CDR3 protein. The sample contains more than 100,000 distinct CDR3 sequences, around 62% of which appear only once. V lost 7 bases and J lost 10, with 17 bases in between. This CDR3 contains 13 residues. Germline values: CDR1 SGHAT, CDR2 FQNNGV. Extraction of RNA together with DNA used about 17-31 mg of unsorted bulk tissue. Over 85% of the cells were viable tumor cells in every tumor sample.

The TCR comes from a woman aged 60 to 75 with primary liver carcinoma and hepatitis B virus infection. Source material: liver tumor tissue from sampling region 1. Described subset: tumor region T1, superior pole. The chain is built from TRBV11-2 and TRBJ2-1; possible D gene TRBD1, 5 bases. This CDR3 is CASIWTSRAEQFF. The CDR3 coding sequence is TGTGCCAGCATCTGGACCAGCAGGGCAGAGCAGTTCTTC. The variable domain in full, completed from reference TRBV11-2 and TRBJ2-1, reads EAGVAQSPRYKIIEKRQSVAFWCNPISGHATLYWYQQILGQGPKLLIQFQNNGVVDDSQLPKDRFSAERLKGVDSTLKIQPAKLEDSAVYLCASIWTSRAEQFFGPGTRLTVL.